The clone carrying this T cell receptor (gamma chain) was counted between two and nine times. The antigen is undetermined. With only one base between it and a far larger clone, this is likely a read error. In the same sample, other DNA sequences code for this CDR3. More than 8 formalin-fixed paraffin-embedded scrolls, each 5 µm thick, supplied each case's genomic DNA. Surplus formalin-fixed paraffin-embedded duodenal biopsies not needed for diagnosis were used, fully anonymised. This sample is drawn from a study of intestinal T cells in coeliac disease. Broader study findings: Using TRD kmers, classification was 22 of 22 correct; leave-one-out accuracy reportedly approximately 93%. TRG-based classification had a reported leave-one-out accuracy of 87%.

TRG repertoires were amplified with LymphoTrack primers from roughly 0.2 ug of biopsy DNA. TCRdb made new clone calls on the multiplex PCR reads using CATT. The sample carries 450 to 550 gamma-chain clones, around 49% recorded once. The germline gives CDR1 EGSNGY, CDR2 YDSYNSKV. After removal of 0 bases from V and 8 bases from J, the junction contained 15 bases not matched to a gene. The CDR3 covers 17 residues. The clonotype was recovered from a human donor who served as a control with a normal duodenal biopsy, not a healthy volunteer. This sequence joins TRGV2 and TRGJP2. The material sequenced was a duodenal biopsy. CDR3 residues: CATWDGPPTVGDWIKTF. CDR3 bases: TGTGCCACCTGGGACGGGCCGCCTACCGTCGGGGATTGGATCAAGACGTTT.